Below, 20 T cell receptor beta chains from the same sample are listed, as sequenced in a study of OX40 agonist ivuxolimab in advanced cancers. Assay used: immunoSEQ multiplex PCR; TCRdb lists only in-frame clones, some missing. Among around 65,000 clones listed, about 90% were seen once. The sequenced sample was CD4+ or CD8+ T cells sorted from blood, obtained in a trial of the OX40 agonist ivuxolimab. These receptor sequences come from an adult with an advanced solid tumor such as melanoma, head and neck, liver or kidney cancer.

DNA of the CDR3: TGTGCCAGTAGTCCTAGCGGGATGGGTACAGATACGCAGTATTTT. It translates to CASSPSGMGTDTQYF. The gene calls are TRBV19 and TRBJ2-3; 9 bases agree with TRBD2. This CDR3 region has 15 residues. Germline V gives CDR1 LNHDA, CDR2 SQIVND (reference sequence). V shed 5 bases, J shed 3 bases, and the junction held 6 bases outside the gene matches.

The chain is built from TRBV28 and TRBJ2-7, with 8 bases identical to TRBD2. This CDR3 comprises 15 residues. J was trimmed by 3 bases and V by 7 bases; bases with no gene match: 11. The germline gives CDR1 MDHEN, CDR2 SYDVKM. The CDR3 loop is CASTLGAGGYYEQYF. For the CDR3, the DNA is TGTGCCAGCACCCTAGGGGCGGGAGGTTACTACGAGCAGTACTTC.

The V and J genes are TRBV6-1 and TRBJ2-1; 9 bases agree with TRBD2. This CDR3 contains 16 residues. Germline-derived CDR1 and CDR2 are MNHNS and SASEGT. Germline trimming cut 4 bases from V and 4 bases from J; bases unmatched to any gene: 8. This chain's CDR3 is CASSGGLAGAYNEQFF. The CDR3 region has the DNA TGTGCCAGCAGTGGGGGATTAGCGGGGGCATACAATGAGCAGTTCTTC.

The CDR3 is CASSLTGRAYEQYF. The DNA for the CDR3 is TGTGCCAGCAGCTTGACGGGACGGGCCTACGAGCAGTACTTC. V and J are TRBV5-4 and TRBJ2-7; D is possibly TRBD1 or TRBD2 (5 bases each). This CDR3 region has 14 residues. V gave up 1 base and J gave up 2 bases, with 10 bases separating them. Per germline, CDR1 SGHNT and CDR2 YYREEE (reference sequence).

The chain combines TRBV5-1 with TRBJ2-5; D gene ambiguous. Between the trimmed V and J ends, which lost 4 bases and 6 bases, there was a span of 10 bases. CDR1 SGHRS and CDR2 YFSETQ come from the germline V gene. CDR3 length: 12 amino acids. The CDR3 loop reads CASSLESKTQYF. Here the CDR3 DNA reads TGCGCCAGCAGCCTGGAGTCAAAGACCCAGTACTTC.

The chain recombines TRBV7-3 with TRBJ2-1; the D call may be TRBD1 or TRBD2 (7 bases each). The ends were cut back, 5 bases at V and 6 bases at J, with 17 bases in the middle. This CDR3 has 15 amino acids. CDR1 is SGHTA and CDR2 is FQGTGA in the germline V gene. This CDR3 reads CASSPQGGGANEQFF. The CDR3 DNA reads TGTGCCAGCAGCCCCCAGGGGGGAGGGGCCAATGAGCAGTTCTTC.

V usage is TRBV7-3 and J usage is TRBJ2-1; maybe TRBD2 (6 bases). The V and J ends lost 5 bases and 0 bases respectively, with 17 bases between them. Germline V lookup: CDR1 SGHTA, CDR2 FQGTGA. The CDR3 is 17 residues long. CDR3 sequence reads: CASSPSSDSSSYNEQFF. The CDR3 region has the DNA TGTGCCAGCAGCCCCTCTAGCGACTCGAGCTCCTACAATGAGCAGTTCTTC.

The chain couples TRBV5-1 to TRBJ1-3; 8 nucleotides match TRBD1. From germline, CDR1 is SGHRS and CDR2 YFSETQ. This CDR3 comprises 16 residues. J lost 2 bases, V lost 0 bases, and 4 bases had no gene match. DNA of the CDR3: TGCGCCAGCAGCTTGGAGGGGGGACAGGCTGGAAACACCATATATTTT. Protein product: CASSLEGGQAGNTIYF.

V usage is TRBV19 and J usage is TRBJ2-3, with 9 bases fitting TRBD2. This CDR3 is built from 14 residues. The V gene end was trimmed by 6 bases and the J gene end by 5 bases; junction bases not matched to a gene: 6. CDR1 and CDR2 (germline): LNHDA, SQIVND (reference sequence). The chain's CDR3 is CASSLAGVGDTQYF. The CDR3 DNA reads TGTGCCAGTAGCTTAGCGGGAGTAGGAGATACGCAGTATTTT.

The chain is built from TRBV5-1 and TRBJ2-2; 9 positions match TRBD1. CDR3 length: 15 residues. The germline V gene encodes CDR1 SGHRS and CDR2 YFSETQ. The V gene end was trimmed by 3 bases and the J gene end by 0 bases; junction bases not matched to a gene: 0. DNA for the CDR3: TGCGCCAGCAGCTGGACAGGGGCGAACACCGGGGAGCTGTTTTTT. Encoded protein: CASSWTGANTGELFF.

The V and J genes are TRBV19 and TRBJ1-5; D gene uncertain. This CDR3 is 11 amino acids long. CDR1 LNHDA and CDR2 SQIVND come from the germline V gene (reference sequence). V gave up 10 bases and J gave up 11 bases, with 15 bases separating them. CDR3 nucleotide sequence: TGTGCCACCTCGGCGGGAAGGGCCCAGCATTTT. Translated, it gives CATSAGRAQHF. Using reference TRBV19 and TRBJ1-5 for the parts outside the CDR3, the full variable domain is DGGITQSPKYLFRKEGQNVTLSCEQNLNHDAMYWYRQDPGQGLRLIYYSQIVNDFQKGDIAEGYSVSREKKESFPLTVTSAQKNPTAFYLCATSAGRAQHFGDGTRLSIL.

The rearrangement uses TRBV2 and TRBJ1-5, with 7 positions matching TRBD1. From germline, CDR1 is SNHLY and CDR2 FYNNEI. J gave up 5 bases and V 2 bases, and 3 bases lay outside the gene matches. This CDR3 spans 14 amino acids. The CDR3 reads CASSELGTDQPQHF. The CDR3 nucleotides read TGTGCCAGCAGTGAATTGGGGACAGATCAGCCCCAGCATTTT.

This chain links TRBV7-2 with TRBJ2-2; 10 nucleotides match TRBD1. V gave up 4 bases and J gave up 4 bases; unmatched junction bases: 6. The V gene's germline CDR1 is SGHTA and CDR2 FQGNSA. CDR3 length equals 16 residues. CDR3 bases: TGTGCCAGCAGCTGGGACAGGGGATTTAGCACCGGGGAGCTGTTTTTT. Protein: CASSWDRGFSTGELFF.

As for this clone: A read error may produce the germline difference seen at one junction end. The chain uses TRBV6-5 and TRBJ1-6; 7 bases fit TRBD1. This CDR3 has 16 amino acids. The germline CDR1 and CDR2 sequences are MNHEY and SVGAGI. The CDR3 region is CASRYSPGQSFSPLHF. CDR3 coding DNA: TGTGCCAGCAGATACTCCCCGGGACAGTCGTTTTCACCCCTCCACTTT.

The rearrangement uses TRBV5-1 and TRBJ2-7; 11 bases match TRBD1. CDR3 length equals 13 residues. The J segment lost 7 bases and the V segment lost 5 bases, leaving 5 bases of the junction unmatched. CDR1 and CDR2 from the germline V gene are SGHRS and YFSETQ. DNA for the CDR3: TGCGCCAGCAGATTAGGGACAGGGGGTGAGCAGTACTTC. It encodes CASRLGTGGEQYF.

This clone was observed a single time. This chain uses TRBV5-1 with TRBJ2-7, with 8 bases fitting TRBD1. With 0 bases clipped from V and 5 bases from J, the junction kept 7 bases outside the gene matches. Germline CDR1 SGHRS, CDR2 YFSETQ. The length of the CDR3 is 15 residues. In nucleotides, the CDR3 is TGCGCCAGCAGCTTGGGGACAGGGCGATACCACGAGCAGTACTTC. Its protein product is CASSLGTGRYHEQYF.

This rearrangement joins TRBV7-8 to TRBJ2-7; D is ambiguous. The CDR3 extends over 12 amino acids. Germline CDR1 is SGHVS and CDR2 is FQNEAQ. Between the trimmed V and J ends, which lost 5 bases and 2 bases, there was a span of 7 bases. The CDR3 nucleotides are TGTGCCAGCAGCCAGGTTCCCTACGAGCAGTACTTC. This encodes CASSQVPYEQYF.

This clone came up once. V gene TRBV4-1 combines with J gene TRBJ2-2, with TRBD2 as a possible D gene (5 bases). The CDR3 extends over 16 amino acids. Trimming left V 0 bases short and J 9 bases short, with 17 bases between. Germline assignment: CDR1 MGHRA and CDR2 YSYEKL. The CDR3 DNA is TGCGCCAGCAGCCAAGATGAGGGCGGCAGGTGGAGGGAGCTGTTTTTT. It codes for CASSQDEGGRWRELFF.

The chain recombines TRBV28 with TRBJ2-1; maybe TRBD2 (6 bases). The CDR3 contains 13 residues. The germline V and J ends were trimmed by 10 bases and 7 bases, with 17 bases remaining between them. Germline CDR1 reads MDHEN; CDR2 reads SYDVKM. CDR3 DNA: TGTGCCACGTACAGACTAGACCTAAATGAGCAGTTCTTC. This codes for CATYRLDLNEQFF. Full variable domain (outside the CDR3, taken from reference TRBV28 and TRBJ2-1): DVKVTQSSRYLVKRTGEKVFLECVQDMDHENMFWYRQDPGLGLRLIYFSYDVKMKEKGDIPEGYSVSREKKERFSLILESASTNQTSMYLCATYRLDLNEQFFGPGTRLTVL.

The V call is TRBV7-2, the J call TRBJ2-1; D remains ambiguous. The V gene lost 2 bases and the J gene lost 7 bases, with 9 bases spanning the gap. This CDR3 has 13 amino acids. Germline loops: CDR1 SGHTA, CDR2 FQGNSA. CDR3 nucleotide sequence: TGTGCCAGCAGCTTATCGCATGGGAATGAGCAGTTCTTC. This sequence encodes CASSLSHGNEQFF.